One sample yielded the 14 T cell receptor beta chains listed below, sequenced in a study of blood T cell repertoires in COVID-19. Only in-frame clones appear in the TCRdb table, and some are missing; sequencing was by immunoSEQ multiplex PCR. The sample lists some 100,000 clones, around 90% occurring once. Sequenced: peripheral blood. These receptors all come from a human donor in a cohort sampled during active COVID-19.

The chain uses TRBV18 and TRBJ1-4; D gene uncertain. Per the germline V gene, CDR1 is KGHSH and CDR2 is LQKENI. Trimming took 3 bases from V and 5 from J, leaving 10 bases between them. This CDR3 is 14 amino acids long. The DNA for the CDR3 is TGTGCCAGCTCACCCCTTACGGGGAATGAAAAACTGTTTTTT. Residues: CASSPLTGNEKLFF.

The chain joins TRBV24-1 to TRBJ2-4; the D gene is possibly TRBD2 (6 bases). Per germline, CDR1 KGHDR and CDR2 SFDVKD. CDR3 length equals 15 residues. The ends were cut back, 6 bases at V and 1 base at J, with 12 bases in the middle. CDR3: CATSSGGGAKNIQYF. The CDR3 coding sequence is TGTGCCACCAGTTCCGGGGGAGGTGCCAAAAACATTCAGTACTTC.

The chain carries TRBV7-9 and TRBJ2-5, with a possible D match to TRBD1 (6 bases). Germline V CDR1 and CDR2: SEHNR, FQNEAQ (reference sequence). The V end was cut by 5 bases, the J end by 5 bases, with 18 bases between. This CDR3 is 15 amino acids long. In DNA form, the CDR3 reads TGTGCCAGCAGCCTGCGGACAGCCCGACGGGAGACCCAGTACTTC. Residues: CASSLRTARRETQYF.

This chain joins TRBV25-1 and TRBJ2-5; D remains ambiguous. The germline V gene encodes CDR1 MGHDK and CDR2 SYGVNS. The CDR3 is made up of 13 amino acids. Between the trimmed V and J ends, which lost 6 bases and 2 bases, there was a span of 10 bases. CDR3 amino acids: CASSPPVQETQYF. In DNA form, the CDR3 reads TGTGCCAGCAGCCCCCCAGTACAAGAGACCCAGTACTTC.

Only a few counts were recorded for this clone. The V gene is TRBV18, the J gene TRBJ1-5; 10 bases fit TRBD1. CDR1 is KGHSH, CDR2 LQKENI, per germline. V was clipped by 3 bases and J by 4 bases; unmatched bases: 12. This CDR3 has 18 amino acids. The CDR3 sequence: CASSPAGTGVGANQPQHF. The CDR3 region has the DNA TGTGCCAGCTCACCCGCAGGGACAGGGGTAGGGGCTAATCAGCCCCAGCATTTT.

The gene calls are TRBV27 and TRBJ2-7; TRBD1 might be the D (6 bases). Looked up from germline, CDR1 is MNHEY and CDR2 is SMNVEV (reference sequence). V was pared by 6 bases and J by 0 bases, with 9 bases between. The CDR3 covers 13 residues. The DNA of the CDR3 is TGTGCCAGCAGCGGACAGCACTCCTACGAGCAGTACTTC. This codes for CASSGQHSYEQYF.

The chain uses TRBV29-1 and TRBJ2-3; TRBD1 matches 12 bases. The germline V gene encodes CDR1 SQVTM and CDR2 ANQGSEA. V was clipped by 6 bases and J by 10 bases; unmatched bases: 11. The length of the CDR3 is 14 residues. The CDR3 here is CSVSRPGQGAPQYF. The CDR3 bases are TGCAGCGTGAGTCGCCCGGGACAGGGGGCCCCGCAGTATTTT.

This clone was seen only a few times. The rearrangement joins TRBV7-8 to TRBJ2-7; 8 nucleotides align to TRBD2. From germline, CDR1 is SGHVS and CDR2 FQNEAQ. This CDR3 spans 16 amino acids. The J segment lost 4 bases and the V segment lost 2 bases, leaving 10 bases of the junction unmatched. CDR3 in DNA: TGTGCCAGCAGCTTACGTACGGGAGGGATTGGGTACGAGCAGTACTTC. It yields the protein CASSLRTGGIGYEQYF.

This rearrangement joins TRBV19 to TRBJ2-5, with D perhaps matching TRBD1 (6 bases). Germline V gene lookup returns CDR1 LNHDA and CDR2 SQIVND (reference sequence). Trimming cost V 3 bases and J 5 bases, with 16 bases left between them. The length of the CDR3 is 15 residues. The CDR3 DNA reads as TGTGCCAGTAGTATTTTGGGGGCGCGTGGGGAGACCCAGTACTTC. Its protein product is CASSILGARGETQYF.

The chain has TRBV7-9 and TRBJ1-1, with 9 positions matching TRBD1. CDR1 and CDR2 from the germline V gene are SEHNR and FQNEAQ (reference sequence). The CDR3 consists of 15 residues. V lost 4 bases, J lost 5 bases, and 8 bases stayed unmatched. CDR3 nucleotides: TGTGCCAGCAGCTCCAGACAGGGGGGCCTAACTGAAGCTTTCTTT. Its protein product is CASSSRQGGLTEAFF.

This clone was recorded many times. CDR3 in DNA: TGTGCCAGCAGCGGAGGTTTTGGGAACACTGAAGCTTTCTTT. Translating gives CASSGGFGNTEAFF. J is TRBJ1-1 and V is TRBV4-2; D gene uncertain. Per the germline V gene, CDR1 is LGHNA and CDR2 is YNFKEQ. The CDR3 consists of 14 residues. Trimming stripped 5 bases from V and 1 base from J, with 11 bases between.

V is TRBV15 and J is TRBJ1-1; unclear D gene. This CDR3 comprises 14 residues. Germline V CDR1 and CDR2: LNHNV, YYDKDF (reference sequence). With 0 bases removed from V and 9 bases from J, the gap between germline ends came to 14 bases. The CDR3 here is CATSRDLDTPKAFF. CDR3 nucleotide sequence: TGTGCCACCAGCAGAGATCTTGACACACCAAAAGCTTTCTTT.

As DNA, the CDR3 is TGTGCCACCGGGGGGACAGGGTCGAACACTGAAGCTTTCTTT. Translated: CATGGTGSNTEAFF. The chain carries TRBV24-1 and TRBJ1-1; 9 bases line up with TRBD1. V was pared by 9 bases and J by 1 base, with 5 bases of the junction left unmatched. This CDR3 is 14 amino acids long. Per germline, CDR1 KGHDR and CDR2 SFDVKD.

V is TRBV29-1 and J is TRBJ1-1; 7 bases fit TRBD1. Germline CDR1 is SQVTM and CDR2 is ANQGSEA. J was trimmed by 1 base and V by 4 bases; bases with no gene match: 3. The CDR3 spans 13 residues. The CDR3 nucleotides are TGCAGCGTTGGACAGGGTGAGAACACTGAAGCTTTCTTT. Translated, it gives CSVGQGENTEAFF.